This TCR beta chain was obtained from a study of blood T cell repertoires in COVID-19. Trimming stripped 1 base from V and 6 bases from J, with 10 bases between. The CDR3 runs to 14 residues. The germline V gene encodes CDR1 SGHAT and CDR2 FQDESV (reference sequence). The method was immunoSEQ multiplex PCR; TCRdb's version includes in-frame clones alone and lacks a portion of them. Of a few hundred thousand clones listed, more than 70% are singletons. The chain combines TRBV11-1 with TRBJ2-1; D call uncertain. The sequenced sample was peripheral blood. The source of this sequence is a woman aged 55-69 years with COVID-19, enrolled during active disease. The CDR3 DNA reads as TGTGCCAGCAGCTTAGAGAGGCTCACCAATGAGCAGTTCTTC. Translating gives CASSLERLTNEQFF.